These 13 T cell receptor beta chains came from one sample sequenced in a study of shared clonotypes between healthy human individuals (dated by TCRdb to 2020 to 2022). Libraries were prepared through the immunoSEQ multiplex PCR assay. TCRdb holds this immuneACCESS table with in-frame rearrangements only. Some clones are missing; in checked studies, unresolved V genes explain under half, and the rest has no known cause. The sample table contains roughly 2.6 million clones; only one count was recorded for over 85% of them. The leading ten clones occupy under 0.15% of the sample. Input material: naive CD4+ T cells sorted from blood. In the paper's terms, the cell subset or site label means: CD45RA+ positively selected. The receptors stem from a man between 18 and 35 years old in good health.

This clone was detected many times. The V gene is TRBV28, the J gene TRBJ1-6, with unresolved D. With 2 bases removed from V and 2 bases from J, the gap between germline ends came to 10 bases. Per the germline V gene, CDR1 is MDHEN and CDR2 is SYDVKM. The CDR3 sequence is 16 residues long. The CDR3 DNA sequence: TGTGCCAGCAGTTTAGAAGAGAGCGCCTATAATTCACCCCTCCACTTT. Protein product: CASSLEESAYNSPLHF.

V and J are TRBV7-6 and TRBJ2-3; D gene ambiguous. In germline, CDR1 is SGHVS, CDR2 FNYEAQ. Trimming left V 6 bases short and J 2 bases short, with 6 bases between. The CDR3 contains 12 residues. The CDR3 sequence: CASSRHTDTQYF. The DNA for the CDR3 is TGTGCCAGCAGTCGCCACACAGATACGCAGTATTTT.

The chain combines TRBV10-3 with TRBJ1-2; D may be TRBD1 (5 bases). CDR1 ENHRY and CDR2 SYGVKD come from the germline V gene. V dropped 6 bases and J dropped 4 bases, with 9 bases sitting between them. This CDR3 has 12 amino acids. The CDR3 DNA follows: TGTGCCATCAGACCTGACAGCTATGGCTACACCTTC. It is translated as CAIRPDSYGYTF.

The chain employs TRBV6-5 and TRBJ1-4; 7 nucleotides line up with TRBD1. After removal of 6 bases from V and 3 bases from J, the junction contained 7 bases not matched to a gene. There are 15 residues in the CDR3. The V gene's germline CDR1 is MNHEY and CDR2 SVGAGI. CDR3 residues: CASRYDGTANEKLFF. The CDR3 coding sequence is TGTGCCAGCAGGTACGACGGGACAGCTAATGAAAAACTGTTTTTT.

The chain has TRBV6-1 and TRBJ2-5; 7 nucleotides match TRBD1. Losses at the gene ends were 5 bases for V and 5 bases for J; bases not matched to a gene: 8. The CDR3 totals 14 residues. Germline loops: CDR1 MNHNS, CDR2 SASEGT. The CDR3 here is CASSYTGVRETQYF. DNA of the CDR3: TGTGCCAGCAGTTATACAGGGGTCCGCGAGACCCAGTACTTC.

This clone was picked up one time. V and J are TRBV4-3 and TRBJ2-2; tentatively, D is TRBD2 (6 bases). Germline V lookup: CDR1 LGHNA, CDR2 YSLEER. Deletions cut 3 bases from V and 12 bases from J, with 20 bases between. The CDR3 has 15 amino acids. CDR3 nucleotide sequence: TGCGCCAGCAGCCAGCATGCTGGATCTGGAGGGAAGCTGTTTTTT. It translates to CASSQHAGSGGKLFF.

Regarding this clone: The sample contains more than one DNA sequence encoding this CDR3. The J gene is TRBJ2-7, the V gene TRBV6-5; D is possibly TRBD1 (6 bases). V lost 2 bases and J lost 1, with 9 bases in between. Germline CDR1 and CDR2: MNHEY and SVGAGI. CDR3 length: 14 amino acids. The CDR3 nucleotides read TGTGCCAGCAGTTACCACGGACAGTCCTACGAGCAGTACTTC. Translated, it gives CASSYHGQSYEQYF.

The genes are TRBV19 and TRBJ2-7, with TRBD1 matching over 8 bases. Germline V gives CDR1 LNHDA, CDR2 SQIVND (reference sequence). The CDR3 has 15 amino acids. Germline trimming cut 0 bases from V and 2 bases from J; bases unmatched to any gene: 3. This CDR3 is CASSIDGTGTYEQYF. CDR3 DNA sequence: TGTGCCAGTAGTATAGATGGGACAGGAACCTACGAGCAGTACTTC.

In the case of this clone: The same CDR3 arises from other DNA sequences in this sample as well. The CDR3 protein is CASSLEGLQETQYF. The CDR3 DNA is TGCGCCAGCAGCTTGGAAGGTCTCCAAGAGACCCAGTACTTC. This chain connects TRBV5-1 to TRBJ2-5, with unresolved D. The CDR3 loop spans 14 amino acids. Trimming took 0 bases from V and 1 from J, leaving 7 bases between them. Germline-derived CDR1 and CDR2 are SGHRS and YFSETQ.

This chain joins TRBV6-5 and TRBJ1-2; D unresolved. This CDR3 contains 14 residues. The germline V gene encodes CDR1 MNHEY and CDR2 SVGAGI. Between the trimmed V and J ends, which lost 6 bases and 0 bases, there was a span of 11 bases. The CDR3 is CASSRAQSNYGYTF. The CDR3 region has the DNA TGTGCCAGCAGCCGGGCCCAGTCTAACTATGGCTACACCTTC.

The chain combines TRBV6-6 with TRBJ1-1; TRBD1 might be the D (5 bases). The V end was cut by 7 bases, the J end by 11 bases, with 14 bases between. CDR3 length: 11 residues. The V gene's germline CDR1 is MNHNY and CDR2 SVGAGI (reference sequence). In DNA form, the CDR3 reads TGTGCCAGCAAAAACAGGTTTGGGGCTTTCTTT. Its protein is CASKNRFGAFF.

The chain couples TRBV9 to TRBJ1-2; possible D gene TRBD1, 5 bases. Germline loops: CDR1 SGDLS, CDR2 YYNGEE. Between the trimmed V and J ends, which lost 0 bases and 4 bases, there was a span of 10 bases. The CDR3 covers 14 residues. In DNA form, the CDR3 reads TGTGCCAGCAGCGTAGGACAGCTCTCCTATGGCTACACCTTC. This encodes CASSVGQLSYGYTF.

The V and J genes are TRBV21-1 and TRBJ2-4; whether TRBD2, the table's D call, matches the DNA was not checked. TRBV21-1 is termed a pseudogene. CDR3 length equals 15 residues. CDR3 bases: TGTGCCAGGAGGATCGGTCAACTAGCCAAAAACATTCAGTACTTC. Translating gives CARRIGQLAKNIQYF.